This is a list of T cell receptor beta chains from one sample in a study of tumor and adjacent non-tumor tissue in lung cancer. One entry per CDR3 protein results from TCRdb running MiXCR on the multiplex PCR reads. The sample includes about 110,000 distinct CDR3 sequences, roughly 84% of them seen just once. What was sequenced was lung tumor tissue. These receptors came from a man aged 70 or older with non-small cell lung cancer. CDR3s include the opening cysteine and the closing phenylalanine or tryptophan. The order of the fields is V gene, CDR3 length, J gene, D gene, clone size, CDR3 DNA, CDR3 protein. D genes are given only for firm matches. Clone size is not always given. Where it is, it says once, few, many or a class for expanded clones.

TRBV12-3/TRBV12-4	13	TRBJ1-5	TRBD1	NA	TGTGACAGCAGGAGGACAGGGGCTCAGCCCCAGCATTTT	CDSRRTGAQPQHF
TRBV14	14	TRBJ2-1	NA	NA	TGTGACAGTAGCATCCAGTGCCCTTACAATGAGCAGTTCTTC	CDSSIQCPYNEQFF
TRBV14	12	TRBJ2-7	NA	NA	TGTGCCAACAGCACAGACCTCTACGAGCAGTACTTC	CANSTDLYEQYF
TRBV12-3/TRBV12-4	13	TRBJ2-1	TRBD1	NA	TGTGCCACCAGTTTAGCAGGGGGTAACAAGCAGTTCTTC	CATSLAGGNKQFF
TRBV11-3	16	TRBJ1-1	NA	once	TGTGCCAGCAGCCTATTCATCATCAGGATGATCACTGAAGCTTTCTTT	CASSLFIIRMITEAFF
TRBV28	14	TRBJ2-3	NA	many	TGTGCCAGCAGTTTTGCGGGGTCACAAGATACGCAGTATTTT	CASSFAGSQDTQYF
TRBV5-6	16	TRBJ2-7	TRBD1	NA	TGTGACATCAGCTCTGTTGTCCGGGACAGGACCTACGAGCAGTACTTC	CDISSVVRDRTYEQYF
TRBV28	16	TRBJ2-2	TRBD2	many	TGTGCCAGCAGTGGGCTAGCGGGGGACAACACCGGGGAGCTGTTTTTT	CASSGLAGDNTGELFF
TRBV11-3	16	TRBJ1-1	NA	NA	TGTCCCAGCAGCTTATTCAGCAACAGGATGAACACTGAAGCTTTTTTT	CPSSLFSNRMNTEAFF
TRBV11-3	13	TRBJ2-2	NA	few	TGTGCCAGCAGCTCAGCTCCCCCCGGGGGGCTGTTTTTT	CASSSAPPGGLFF
TRBV29-1	16	TRBJ1-2	NA	NA	TGCAGCGTTGTCCCCCATAAGTCCTCGGGAGAAGATGGCTACACCTTC	CSVVPHKSSGEDGYTF
TRBV12-3/TRBV12-4	13	TRBJ2-5	TRBD1	NA	TGTGCCAGCAGACACGGACAGGGCCCCACCCAGTACTTC	CASRHGQGPTQYF
TRBV10-1	13	TRBJ2-5	NA	NA	TGCGCTAGCAGTCGACGAGTACGCGAGACCCAGTACTTT	CASSRRVRETQYF
TRBV29-1	12	TRBJ1-1	NA	NA	TGCAGCGTTGGTCACGGTGACACTGAAGCTTTCTTT	CSVGHGDTEAFF
TRBV7-8	15	TRBJ2-1	NA	once	TGTGCCAGCGGGAAATGGTCCGGGTCCTACAATGAACAGTTCTTC	CASGKWSGSYNEQFF
TRBV6-6	14	TRBJ2-7	NA	NA	TGTGCCTGCACTAAAAATTCGGGGCATTACGAGCAGTACTTC	CACTKNSGHYEQYF
TRBV10-3	13	TRBJ2-1	NA	NA	TGTGTCATCAAGTCTAGCCGGATCAATGAGGAGTTCTTC	CVIKSSRINEEFF
TRBV29-1	13	TRBJ1-4	NA	NA	TGCAGCGTCCGCGGCATTCCCCATGAAAGACTGTTTTTT	CSVRGIPHERLFF
TRBV5-1	15	TRBJ1-1	NA	NA	TGCGCCAGCGGGGCAGGGGTAGATGTAACGACCGAAGCTTTCTTT	CASGAGVDVTTEAFF
TRBV6-2/TRBV6-3	14	TRBJ2-7	TRBD2	NA	TGTGCCAGCAGACTAGCGGGACCGACCTACGAGCTGTACTTT	CASRLAGPTYELYF